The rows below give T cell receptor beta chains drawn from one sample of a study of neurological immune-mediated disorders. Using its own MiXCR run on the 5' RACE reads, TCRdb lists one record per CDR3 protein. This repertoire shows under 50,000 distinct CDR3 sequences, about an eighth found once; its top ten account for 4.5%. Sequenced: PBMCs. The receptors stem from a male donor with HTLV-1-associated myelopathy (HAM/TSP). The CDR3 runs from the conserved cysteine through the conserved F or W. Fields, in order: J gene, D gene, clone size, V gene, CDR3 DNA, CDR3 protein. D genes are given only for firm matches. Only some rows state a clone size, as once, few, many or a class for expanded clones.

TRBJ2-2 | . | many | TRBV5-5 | TGTGCCAGCAGCCACACAGTCACCGGGGAGCTGTTTTTT | CASSHTVTGELFF
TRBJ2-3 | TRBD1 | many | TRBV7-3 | TGTGCCAGCAGCTTAACAGGGGGCACGCAGTATTTT | CASSLTGGTQYF
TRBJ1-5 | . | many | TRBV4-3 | TGCGCCAGCAGCCAAGATAGGGGTCAGCCCCAGCATTTT | CASSQDRGQPQHF
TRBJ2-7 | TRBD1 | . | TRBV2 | TGTGCCACCGAGGGTAATACACAGGGGGACCACGAGCAGTACTTC | CATEGNTQGDHEQYF
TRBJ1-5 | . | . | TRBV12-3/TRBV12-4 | TGTGCCAGCAGTTTACTGCGGGGGAATCAGCCCCAGCATTTT | CASSLLRGNQPQHF
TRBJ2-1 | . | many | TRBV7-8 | TGTGCCAGCAGCTTAGCCTCGGCAGGGAGAAATGAGCAGTTCTTC | CASSLASAGRNEQFF
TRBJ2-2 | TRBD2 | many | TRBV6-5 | TGTGCCAGCAGTTTTGGGGGGGGGAACACCGGGGAGCTGTTTTTT | CASSFGGGNTGELFF
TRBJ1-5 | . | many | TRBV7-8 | TGTGCCAGCAGCCGGGACGACGTAACTCAGCCCCAGCATTTT | CASSRDDVTQPQHF
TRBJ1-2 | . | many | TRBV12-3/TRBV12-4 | TGTGCCAGCAGCCTAGGGTTCTCGGGCGATGGCTACACCTTC | CASSLGFSGDGYTF
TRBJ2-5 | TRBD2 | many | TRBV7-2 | TGTGCCAGCAGCTTAGTCCGGGGGGGCCAAGAGACCCAGTACTTC | CASSLVRGGQETQYF
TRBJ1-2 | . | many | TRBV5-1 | TGCGCCAGCAGCTACAGCCCGTCGGAAGGCTACACCTTC | CASSYSPSEGYTF
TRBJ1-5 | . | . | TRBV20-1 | TGCAGTGCTCCGGACGGGGATAGCAATCAGCCCCAGGATTTC | CSAPDGDSNQPQDF
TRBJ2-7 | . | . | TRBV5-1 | TGCGCCAGCAGCTTAACGATGGACGAGCAGTACTTC | CASSLTMDEQYF
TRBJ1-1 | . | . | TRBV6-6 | TGTGCCAGCAGTTACCTCTCGGTCTTGAAAGGGAGTGAAGTTTTCTTT | CASSYLSVLKGSEVFF
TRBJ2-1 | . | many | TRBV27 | TGTGCCAGCAATCTTGGAGACAGAAGACCTTACAATGAGCAGTTCTTC | CASNLGDRRPYNEQFF
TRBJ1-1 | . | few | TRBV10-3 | TGTGCCATCAGTGAGTCCAAGGGGACTGAAGCTTTCTTT | CAISESKGTEAFF
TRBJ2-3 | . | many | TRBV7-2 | TGTGCCAGCAGCTTAGGGACTCCGGAGTCAGATACGCAGTATTTT | CASSLGTPESDTQYF
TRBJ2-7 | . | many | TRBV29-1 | TGCAGCGCTGGAGGTGGACCTCAACAGTACTTC | CSAGGGPQQYF
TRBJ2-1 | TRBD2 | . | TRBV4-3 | TGCGCCAGCAGCCAAGACCCTTGGAAGCGGGGGGGTGAGAGTGAGCAGTTCTTC | CASSQDPWKRGGESEQFF
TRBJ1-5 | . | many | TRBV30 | TGTGCCTGGAGTGTCACGAGAAATAGCAATCAGCCCCAGCATTTT | CAWSVTRNSNQPQHF
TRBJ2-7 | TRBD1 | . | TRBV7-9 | TGTGCCAGCAGACCCAACAGGGGCAACGAGCAGTACTTC | CASRPNRGNEQYF
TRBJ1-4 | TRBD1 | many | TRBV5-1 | TGCGCCAGCAGCTACAGGGGAAGTGGAGAAAAACTGTTTTTT | CASSYRGSGEKLFF
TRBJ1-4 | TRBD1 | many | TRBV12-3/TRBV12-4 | TGTGCCAGCAGCCTCGAGACAGGGGCGGAAAAACTGTTTTTT | CASSLETGAEKLFF
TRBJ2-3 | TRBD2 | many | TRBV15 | TGTGCCACCAGCAGGACTAGCGGGGGTGTCGATACGCAGTATTTT | CATSRTSGGVDTQYF
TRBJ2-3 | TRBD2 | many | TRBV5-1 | TGCGCCAGCAGCTTGGATTTGACTAGCGGGGGAAACACAGATACGCAGTATTTT | CASSLDLTSGGNTDTQYF
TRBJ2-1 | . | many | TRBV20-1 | TGCAGTGCTAGTCCACTGACTCCATACAATGAGCAGTTCTTC | CSASPLTPYNEQFF
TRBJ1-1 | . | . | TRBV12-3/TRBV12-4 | TGTGCCAGCAGTTATCCGCGCAGTGCCACTGAAGCTTTCTTT | CASSYPRSATEAFF
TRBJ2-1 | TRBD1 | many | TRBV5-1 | TGCGCCAGCAGCTTGTTAAGACAGGGGGCGCCTGACAATGAGCAGTTCTTC | CASSLLRQGAPDNEQFF
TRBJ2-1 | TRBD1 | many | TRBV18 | TGTGCCAGCTCACGATCGGACAGGGGCAACTCCAATGAGCAGTTCTTC | CASSRSDRGNSNEQFF
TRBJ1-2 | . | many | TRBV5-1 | TGCGCCAGCAGCCTGCGGGACACCTCTAACTATGGCTACACCTTC | CASSLRDTSNYGYTF
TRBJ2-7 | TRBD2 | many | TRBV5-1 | TGCGCCAGCAGCCCAGGATCTAGCGGGGTTCGCGAGCAGTACTTC | CASSPGSSGVREQYF
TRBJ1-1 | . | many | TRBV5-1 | TGCGCCAGCAGCTGGGAAAAAAACACTGAAGCTTTCTTT | CASSWEKNTEAFF
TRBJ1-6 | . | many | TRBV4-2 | TGTGCCAGCCGAGGAAGGGGTGAATCACCCCTCCACTTT | CASRGRGESPLHF
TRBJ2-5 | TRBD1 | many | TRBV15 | TGTGCCACCAGCAGAGTACAGGGGTGGGAGACCCAGTACTTC | CATSRVQGWETQYF
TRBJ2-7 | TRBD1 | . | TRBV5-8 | TGTGCCAGCCGCGGGACAGGGGACGAGCAGTACTTC | CASRGTGDEQYF
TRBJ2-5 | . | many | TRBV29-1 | TGCAGCGTTGAGAGGAGTACGGGGCAAGAGACCCAGTACTTC | CSVERSTGQETQYF
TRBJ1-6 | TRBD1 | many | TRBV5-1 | TGCGCCAGCAGCCCAGGGGGCCATAATTCACCCCTCCACTTT | CASSPGGHNSPLHF
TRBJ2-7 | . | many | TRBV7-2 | TGTGCCAGCAGCTTAGTAGTAGGATCTCCAGGGACCTTCTACGAGCAGTACTTC | CASSLVVGSPGTFYEQYF
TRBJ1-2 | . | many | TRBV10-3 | TGTGCCATCAGCGACGATGGCTATGGCTACACCTTC | CAISDDGYGYTF
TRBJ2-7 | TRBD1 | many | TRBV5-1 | TGCGCCAGCAGCCCTGGTGCCAGGACAGGGGGTCACGAGCAGTACTTC | CASSPGARTGGHEQYF
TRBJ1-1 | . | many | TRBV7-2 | TGTGCCAGCAGCTCCCGAGGTGTTGAAGCTTTCTTT | CASSSRGVEAFF
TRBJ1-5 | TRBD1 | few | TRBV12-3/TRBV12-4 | TGTGCCAGCAGTACGACAGGGTCTAGTCAGCCCCAGCATTTT | CASSTTGSSQPQHF
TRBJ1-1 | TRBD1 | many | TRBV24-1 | TGTGCCACCAGCGGACAGGAGAACACTGAAGCTTTCTTT | CATSGQENTEAFF
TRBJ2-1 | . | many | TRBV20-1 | TGCAGTGCCCCGGCGAGCTCCTACAATGAGCAGTTCTTC | CSAPASSYNEQFF
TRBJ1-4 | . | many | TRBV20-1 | TGCAGTGCTAACACCGGGACGGAAGAAAAACTGTTTTTT | CSANTGTEEKLFF
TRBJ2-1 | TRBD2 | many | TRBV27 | TGTGCCAGCAGTTCAAAAAAGCCACTAGCGGGGGCCGATGAGCAGTTCTTC | CASSSKKPLAGADEQFF
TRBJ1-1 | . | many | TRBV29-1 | TGCAGCGTTGTGGGGCAGTACAACACTGAAGCTTTCTTT | CSVVGQYNTEAFF